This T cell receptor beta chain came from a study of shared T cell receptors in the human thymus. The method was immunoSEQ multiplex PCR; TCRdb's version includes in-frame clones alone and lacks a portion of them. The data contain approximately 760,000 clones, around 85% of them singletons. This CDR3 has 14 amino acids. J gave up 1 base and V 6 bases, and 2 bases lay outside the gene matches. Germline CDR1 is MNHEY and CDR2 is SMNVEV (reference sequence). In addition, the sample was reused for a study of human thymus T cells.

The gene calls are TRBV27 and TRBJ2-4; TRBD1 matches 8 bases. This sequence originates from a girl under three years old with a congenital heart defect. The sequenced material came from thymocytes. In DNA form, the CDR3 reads TGTGCCAGCAGACGGACAGGGGCCAAAAACATTCAGTACTTC. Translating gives CASRRTGAKNIQYF.